The rows below give T cell receptor beta chains drawn from one sample of a study of blood T cell repertoires in COVID-19. Libraries were prepared by immunoSEQ multiplex PCR; TCRdb keeps only in-frame clonotypes and omits some of them. The sample yields 370,000 or so clones, 81% seen once. Sequencing input: peripheral blood. The receptor set was obtained from a human donor with acute or convalescent COVID-19. The donor label of this sample is uncertain. CDR3s include the opening cysteine and the closing phenylalanine or tryptophan. D genes are given only for firm matches. The listing skips clone size in some rows; elsewhere it reads once, few, many or a size class.

v_call	clone_size	j_call	d_call	cdr3_aa	cdr3_nt
TRBV6-5	once	TRBJ2-3	TRBD1	CASSPGTGDTQYF	TGTGCCAGCAGCCCCGGGACAGGGGATACGCAGTATTTT
TRBV11-2	once	TRBJ1-4	TRBD1	CASSAPETGGEKLFF	TGTGCCAGCAGCGCGCCGGAGACAGGGGGAGAAAAACTGTTTTTT
TRBV28	.	TRBJ1-5	TRBD1	CASRRSGTGYQHF	TGTGCCAGCAGACGTTCCGGGACAGGGTACCAGCATTTT
TRBV5-1	.	TRBJ1-4	.	CASSLGGMDEKLFF	TGCGCCAGCAGCTTGGGCGGGATGGATGAAAAACTGTTTTTT
TRBV5-1	.	TRBJ2-7	.	CASSLVVSSYEQYF	TGCGCCAGCAGCTTGGTCGTGAGCTCCTACGAGCAGTACTTC
TRBV28	.	TRBJ1-2	.	CASRGVLRSSNYGYTF	TGTGCCAGCAGGGGAGTCCTGCGTTCATCTAACTATGGCTACACCTTC
TRBV2	.	TRBJ1-1	.	CASRDPGGVGFSAFF	TGTGCCAGCAGGGACCCGGGGGGGGTAGGTTTCTCTGCTTTCTTT
TRBV3-1/TRBV3-2	.	TRBJ1-1	.	CASSRTVNTEAFF	TGTGCCAGCAGCCGTACGGTGAACACTGAAGCTTTCTTT
TRBV3-1/TRBV3-2	few	TRBJ1-2	TRBD1	CASSLPGGGYGYTF	TGTGCCAGCAGCCTCCCAGGGGGCGGCTATGGCTACACCTTC
TRBV27	.	TRBJ2-1	TRBD1	CASSKSRDRVWSSYNEQFF	TGTGCCAGCAGTAAGTCCCGGGACAGGGTGTGGAGCTCCTACAATGAGCAGTTCTTC
TRBV6-6	.	TRBJ1-2	.	CASRGADGYGYTF	TGTGCCAGCCGGGGGGCCGACGGCTATGGCTACACCTTC
TRBV7-6	.	TRBJ1-5	.	CASSLWPAGQGVNQPQHF	TGTGCCAGCAGCTTATGGCCCGCCGGCCAGGGCGTCAATCAGCCCCAGCATTTT